The next 26 T cell receptor beta chains were all read from a single sample in a study of T cells in Graves' hyperthyroidism and ophthalmopathy. Amplification targeted TCR beta CDR3 regions from RNA transcripts. In the first-round RT-PCR of the TCR CDR3, the HTBI primer set was used. MiXCR was run by TCRdb on the multiplex PCR reads, yielding one entry per CDR3 protein. The sample records 300,000 to 450,000 distinct CDR3 sequences, under 15% being singletons. The sequencing sample was made of blood. The receptors come from a woman aged 18-29 years with Graves' hyperthyroidism.

Notes on this clonotype: A much more abundant neighbour one base away suggests this may be a read error. The rearrangement joins TRBV28 to TRBJ1-5, with no clear D. The CDR3 runs 14 residues. Germline V lookup: CDR1 MDHEN, CDR2 SYDVKM. Trimming left V 7 bases short and J 3 bases short, with 13 bases between. Here the CDR3 reads CASIEGYTNQPQHF. CDR3 nucleotide sequence: TGTGCCAGCATAGAAGGGTATACCAATCAGCCCCAGCATTTT. Using reference TRBV28 and TRBJ1-5 for the parts outside the CDR3, the full variable domain is DVKVTQSSRYLVKRTGEKVFLECVQDMDHENMFWYRQDPGLGLRLIYFSYDVKMKEKGDIPEGYSVSREKKERFSLILESASTNQTSMYLCASIEGYTNQPQHFGDGTRLSIL.

This chain links TRBV5-4 with TRBJ1-6, with a possible D match to TRBD1 (5 bases). Deletions cut 0 bases from V and 7 bases from J, with 11 bases between. Germline assignment: CDR1 SGHNT and CDR2 YYREEE (reference sequence). The CDR3 is 15 residues long. The CDR3 region has the DNA TGTGCCAGCAGCTTGGGAGGGACCGGCAATTCACCCCTCCACTTT. The encoded protein is CASSLGGTGNSPLHF.

DNA of the CDR3: TGTGCCAGTACTACGGACAGGCGGAGTAATTCACCCCTCCACTTT. Protein product: CASTTDRRSNSPLHF. V is TRBV19 and J is TRBJ1-6; 7 bases agree with TRBD1. The V gene end was trimmed by 7 bases and the J gene end by 6 bases; junction bases not matched to a gene: 9. Germline CDR1 and CDR2: LNHDA and SQIVND (reference sequence). This CDR3 comprises 15 residues.

This clonotype was found many times. The chain combines TRBV20-1 with TRBJ2-1; TRBD2 aligns across 10 bases. Germline CDR1 DFQATT, CDR2 SNEGSKA (reference sequence). The junction had 5 bases not matched to a gene; V was cut back by 2 bases and J by 4 bases. The CDR3 extends over 15 amino acids. In DNA, the CDR3 is TGCAGTGCTAGACTTGGGACTAGCGTTTACAATGAGCAGTTCTTC. This gives the protein CSARLGTSVYNEQFF.

This clonotype was counted ten times or more. The CDR3 DNA sequence: TGCACCCCAAGGAGGCGCAATCAGCCCCAGCATTTT. Translation: CTPRRRNQPQHF. The V gene is TRBV29-1, the J gene TRBJ1-5, with D unclear. CDR3 length: 12 amino acids. CDR1 is SQVTM and CDR2 is ANQGSEA in the germline V gene.

This clonotype was picked up a small number of times. The chain links TRBV5-8 to TRBJ1-3, with 7 nucleotides matching TRBD1. The germline V gene encodes CDR1 SGHTS and CDR2 YDEGEE. V dropped 0 bases and J dropped 4; count of bases not matched to a gene: 4. This CDR3 comprises 15 residues. The CDR3 nucleotides read TGTGCCAGCAGCTTGGAAGGGGGCAACGGAAACACCATATATTTT. Amino acid sequence: CASSLEGGNGNTIYF.

This clonotype was picked up a small number of times. The chain recombines TRBV14 with TRBJ2-5; TRBD2 matches at 12 bases. CDR1 is SGHDN and CDR2 is FVKESK in the germline V gene. This CDR3 spans 16 amino acids. V trimming: 3 bases; J trimming: 1 base; junction bases outside the gene matches: 3. The CDR3 region is CASSHPLAGGQETQYF. CDR3 sequence (DNA): TGTGCCAGCAGCCATCCACTAGCGGGAGGCCAAGAGACCCAGTACTTC.

This clonotype was detected ten times or more. This chain links TRBV7-2 with TRBJ1-3; D ambiguous. Germline CDR1 is SGHTA and CDR2 is FQGNSA. V lost 2 bases, J lost 4 bases, and 15 bases lay in between. The CDR3 length is 16 residues. This chain's CDR3 is CASSLWVGVSGNTIYF. For the CDR3, the DNA is TGTGCCAGCAGCTTATGGGTCGGGGTTAGCGGAAACACCATATATTTT.

This clonotype appeared many times. The chain employs TRBV2 and TRBJ2-1; 7 positions match TRBD1. The CDR3 runs 14 residues. Germline assignment: CDR1 SNHLY and CDR2 FYNNEI. V shed 3 bases and J 6 bases; nucleotides not matched to a gene: 5. The CDR3 loop is CASSETGMVNEQFF. The CDR3 bases are TGTGCCAGCAGTGAGACAGGGATGGTCAATGAGCAGTTCTTC.

This clonotype came up a few times. The rearrangement links TRBV5-4 to TRBJ2-3, with TRBD2 matching 13 bases. Looked up from germline, CDR1 is SGHNT and CDR2 is YYREEE (reference sequence). The CDR3 extends over 15 amino acids. V was pared by 4 bases and J by 4 bases, with 3 bases of the junction left unmatched. CDR3 sequence: CASSTSGGASDTQYF. The CDR3 nucleotides are TGTGCCAGCAGCACTAGCGGGGGGGCCTCAGATACGCAGTATTTT. The full variable domain, with the rest looked up from reference TRBV5-4 and TRBJ2-3, is ETGVTQSPTHLIKTRGQQVTLRCSSQSGHNTVSWYQQALGQGPQFIFQYYREEENGRGNFPPRFSGLQFPNYSSELNVNALELDDSALYLCASSTSGGASDTQYFGPGTRLTVL.

Comments on this clonotype: This could be a read error, since a much larger clone is one nucleotide away. V is TRBV12-3 or TRBV12-4 and J is TRBJ2-1; unclear D gene. The CDR3 sequence is 11 residues long. CDR3 nucleotides: TGTGTCATCCAGAACGCCGATGAGCAGTTCTTC. This gives the protein CVIQNADEQFF.

The V call is TRBV10-2, the J call TRBJ2-5; D remains ambiguous. The CDR3 sequence is 13 residues long. Germline V gene sequence: CDR1 WSHSY, CDR2 SAAADI. Trimming took 2 bases from V and 5 from J, leaving 9 bases between them. This CDR3 reads CASSEGASETQYF. CDR3 DNA sequence: TGCGCCAGCAGTGAGGGAGCGTCGGAGACCCAGTACTTC.

This clonotype turned up a few times. The chain uses TRBV15 and TRBJ1-6, with a weak D call TRBD1 (5 bases). Germline V gene data show CDR1 as LNHNV and CDR2 as YYDKDF (reference sequence). Between the trimmed V and J ends, which lost 0 bases and 6 bases, there was a span of 12 bases. This CDR3 region has 16 residues. The CDR3 DNA reads TGTGCCACCAGCAGAGATGGACATGAGGGTAATTCACCCCTCCACTTT. It specifies CATSRDGHEGNSPLHF.

The chain couples TRBV18 to TRBJ2-4; D ambiguous. The length of the CDR3 is 18 residues. Trimming removed 3 bases at V and 0 bases at J, with 18 bases between. Germline lookup yields CDR1 KGHSH and CDR2 LQKENI. The CDR3 sequence is CASSPLAPAPLAKNIQYF. The CDR3, as DNA: TGTGCCAGCTCACCCCTGGCCCCAGCGCCGCTAGCCAAAAACATTCAGTACTTC.

This clonotype showed up many times. The V call is TRBV11-1, the J call TRBJ2-1, with 8 nucleotides matching TRBD2. The ends lost 5 bases at V and 9 bases at J; junction bases unmatched: 9. The germline gives CDR1 SGHAT, CDR2 FQDESV (reference sequence). The CDR3 is 14 residues long. CDR3 bases: TGTGCCAGCAGCCCCGGGGGGGCCTACGTTGAGCAGTTCTTC. Its translation: CASSPGGAYVEQFF.

This clonotype has a count of ten or more. The chain employs TRBV7-2 and TRBJ2-3, with D perhaps matching TRBD2 (5 bases). V lost 2 bases to trimming and J lost 6 bases, with 15 bases between them. The CDR3 has 15 amino acids. Germline CDR1 reads SGHTA; CDR2 reads FQGNSA. The CDR3 region is CASSLISAAADTQYF. The CDR3 DNA reads TGTGCCAGCAGCTTAATATCAGCGGCGGCGGATACGCAGTATTTT.

The V gene is TRBV19, the J gene TRBJ2-1; 10 bases align to TRBD2. The CDR3 is made up of 15 amino acids. CDR1 LNHDA and CDR2 SQIVND come from the germline V gene (reference sequence). V lost 2 bases to trimming and J lost 7 bases; unmatched junction nucleotides: 5. This CDR3 is CASSISLAGVNEQFF. CDR3 nucleotide sequence: TGTGCCAGTAGTATAAGCCTAGCGGGAGTTAATGAGCAGTTCTTC.

V is TRBV20-1 and J is TRBJ2-2, with a weak D call TRBD1 (5 bases). The CDR3 covers 14 residues. The germline V and J ends were trimmed by 6 bases and 2 bases, with 13 bases remaining between them. Germline V gene data show CDR1 as DFQATT and CDR2 as SNEGSKA (reference sequence). The CDR3 coding sequence is TGCAGTGCCCAATATCAGGGAAACACCGGGGAGCTGTTTTTT. Amino acid sequence: CSAQYQGNTGELFF.

The chain couples TRBV6-2 or TRBV6-3 to TRBJ2-3; TRBD2 matches at 13 bases. Germline V gives CDR1 MNHEY, CDR2 SVGEGT. The CDR3 consists of 15 residues. J gave up 4 bases and V 5 bases, and 3 bases lay outside the gene matches. This CDR3 is CASSDGTSGADTQYF. In DNA, the CDR3 is TGTGCCAGCAGTGACGGGACTAGCGGGGCAGATACGCAGTATTTT.

This CDR3 is CASSPKFTYNEQFF. CDR3 bases: TGTGCCAGCAGCCCCAAATTTACCTACAATGAGCAGTTCTTC. V is TRBV9 and J is TRBJ2-1, with unresolved D. Between the trimmed V and J ends, which lost 4 bases and 2 bases, there was a span of 10 bases. CDR3 length: 14 residues. Germline V gene lookup returns CDR1 SGDLS and CDR2 YYNGEE.

This clonotype was seen at least ten times. The chain combines TRBV29-1 with TRBJ2-3, with D unresolved. Trimming took off 4 bases at V and 2 bases at J, with 13 bases between the two ends. This CDR3 has 14 residues. Germline V lookup: CDR1 SQVTM, CDR2 ANQGSEA. CDR3 DNA: TGCAGCGTTGCGGAAGGAACCTTCACAGATACGCAGTATTTT. This gives the protein CSVAEGTFTDTQYF.

This clonotype appeared many times. V gene TRBV11-2 combines with J gene TRBJ2-3; D ambiguous. Germline V gene sequence: CDR1 SGHAT, CDR2 FQNNGV. The V and J ends lost 2 bases and 2 bases respectively, with 2 bases between them. This CDR3 contains 12 residues. CDR3 sequence (DNA): TGTGCCAGCAGCTTAACCACAGATACGCAGTATTTT. This translates into CASSLTTDTQYF.

The V call is TRBV19, the J call TRBJ1-2, with 8 bases aligning to TRBD1. The CDR3 is 15 amino acids. The germline V gene has CDR1 LNHDA and CDR2 SQIVND (reference sequence). V lost 6 bases, J lost 4 bases, and 10 bases stayed unmatched. DNA of the CDR3: TGTGCCAGTAGACCCTGGGACAGGCCCTTCTATGGCTACACCTTC. Translation: CASRPWDRPFYGYTF.

This clonotype was observed many times. This chain joins TRBV28 and TRBJ1-1; possibly TRBD1 for D (5 bases). Germline CDR1 is MDHEN and CDR2 is SYDVKM. The CDR3 loop spans 14 amino acids. Trimming took 2 bases from V and 2 from J, leaving 9 bases between them. CDR3 sequence: CASSLGGVNTEAFF. DNA of the CDR3: TGTGCCAGCAGTTTAGGGGGGGTAAACACTGAAGCTTTCTTT. Complete variable domain (other parts from reference TRBV28 and TRBJ1-1): DVKVTQSSRYLVKRTGEKVFLECVQDMDHENMFWYRQDPGLGLRLIYFSYDVKMKEKGDIPEGYSVSREKKERFSLILESASTNQTSMYLCASSLGGVNTEAFFGQGTRLTVV.

This clonotype was detected ten times or more. V and J are TRBV28 and TRBJ2-1; tentatively, D is TRBD1 (5 bases). Between the trimmed V and J ends, which lost 6 bases and 2 bases, there was a span of 14 bases. This CDR3 is 15 amino acids long. Per the germline V gene, CDR1 is MDHEN and CDR2 is SYDVKM. This CDR3 is CASRPQGFPYNEQFF. The CDR3 region has the DNA TGTGCCAGCAGGCCTCAGGGATTCCCCTACAATGAGCAGTTCTTC.

This clonotype has a count of ten or more. The rearrangement links TRBV28 to TRBJ2-1; 7 bases fit TRBD2. This CDR3 region has 15 residues. J lost 3 bases, V lost 5 bases, and 7 bases had no gene match. The germline V gene has CDR1 MDHEN and CDR2 SYDVKM. The CDR3: CASSTGTKLYNEQFF. DNA for the CDR3: TGTGCCAGCAGTACGGGGACTAAGCTCTACAATGAGCAGTTCTTC.